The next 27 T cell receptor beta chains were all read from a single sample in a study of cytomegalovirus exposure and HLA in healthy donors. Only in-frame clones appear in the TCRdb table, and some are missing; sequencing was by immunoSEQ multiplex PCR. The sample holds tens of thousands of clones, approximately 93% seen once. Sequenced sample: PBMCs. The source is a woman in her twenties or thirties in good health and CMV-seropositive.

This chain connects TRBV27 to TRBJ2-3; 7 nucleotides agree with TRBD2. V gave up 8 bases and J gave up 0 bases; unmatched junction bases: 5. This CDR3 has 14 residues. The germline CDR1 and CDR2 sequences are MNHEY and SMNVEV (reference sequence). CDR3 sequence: CASVGRSSTDTQYF. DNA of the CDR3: TGTGCCAGCGTCGGGAGGTCTAGCACAGATACGCAGTATTTT.

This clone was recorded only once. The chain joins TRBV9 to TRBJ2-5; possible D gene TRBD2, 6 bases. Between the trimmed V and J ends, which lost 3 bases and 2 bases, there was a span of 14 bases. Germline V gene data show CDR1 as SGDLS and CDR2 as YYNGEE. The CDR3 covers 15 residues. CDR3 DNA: TGTGCCAGCAGCGACGGACGGACTATACAAGAGACCCAGTACTTC. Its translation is CASSDGRTIQETQYF. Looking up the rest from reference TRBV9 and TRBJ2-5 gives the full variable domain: DSGVTQTPKHLITATGQRVTLRCSPRSGDLSVYWYQQSLDQGLQFLIQYYNGEERAKGNILERFSAQQFPDLHSELNLSSLELGDSALYFCASSDGRTIQETQYFGPGTRLLVL.

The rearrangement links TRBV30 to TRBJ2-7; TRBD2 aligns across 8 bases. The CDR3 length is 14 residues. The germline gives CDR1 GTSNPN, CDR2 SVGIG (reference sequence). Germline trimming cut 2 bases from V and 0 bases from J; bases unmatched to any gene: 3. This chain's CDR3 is CAWSRGGSSYEQYF. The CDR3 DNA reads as TGTGCCTGGAGTCGGGGGGGTAGCTCCTACGAGCAGTACTTC.

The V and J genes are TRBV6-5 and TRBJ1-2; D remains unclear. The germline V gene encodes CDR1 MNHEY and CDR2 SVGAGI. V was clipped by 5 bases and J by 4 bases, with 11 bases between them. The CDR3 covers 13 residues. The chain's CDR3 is CASSRTRRYGYTF. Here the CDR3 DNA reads TGTGCCAGCAGTCGAACCAGGCGCTATGGCTACACCTTC.

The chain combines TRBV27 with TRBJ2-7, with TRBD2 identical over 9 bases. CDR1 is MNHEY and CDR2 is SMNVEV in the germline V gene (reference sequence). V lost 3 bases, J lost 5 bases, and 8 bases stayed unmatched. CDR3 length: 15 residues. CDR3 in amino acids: CASSFIAGAFHEQYF. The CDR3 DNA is TGTGCCAGCAGTTTTATAGCGGGAGCTTTCCACGAGCAGTACTTC.

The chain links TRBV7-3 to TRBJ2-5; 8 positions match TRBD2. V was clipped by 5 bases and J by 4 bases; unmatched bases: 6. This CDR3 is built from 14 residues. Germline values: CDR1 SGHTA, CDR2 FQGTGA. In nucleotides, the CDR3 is TGTGCCAGCAGCCCCTCCGGGGGGGGAGAGACCCAGTACTTC. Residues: CASSPSGGGETQYF. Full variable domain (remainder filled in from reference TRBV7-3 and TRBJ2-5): GAGVSQTPSNKVTEKGKYVELRCDPISGHTALYWYRQSLGQGPEFLIYFQGTGAADDSGLPNDRFFAVRPEGSVSTLKIQRTERGDSAVYLCASSPSGGGETQYFGPGTRLLVL.

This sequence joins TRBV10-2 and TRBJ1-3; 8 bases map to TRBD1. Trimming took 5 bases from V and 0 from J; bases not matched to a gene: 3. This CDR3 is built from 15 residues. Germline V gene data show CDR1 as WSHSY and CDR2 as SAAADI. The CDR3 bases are TGCGCCAGCAGTACGGACAGGGCCTCTGGAAACACCATATATTTT. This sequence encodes CASSTDRASGNTIYF.

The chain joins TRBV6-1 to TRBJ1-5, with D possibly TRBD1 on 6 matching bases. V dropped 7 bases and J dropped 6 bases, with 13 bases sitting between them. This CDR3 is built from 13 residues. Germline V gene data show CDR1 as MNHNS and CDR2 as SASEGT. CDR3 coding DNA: TGTGCCAGCACCATTTCAGGGGCTCAGCCCCAGCATTTT. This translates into CASTISGAQPQHF.

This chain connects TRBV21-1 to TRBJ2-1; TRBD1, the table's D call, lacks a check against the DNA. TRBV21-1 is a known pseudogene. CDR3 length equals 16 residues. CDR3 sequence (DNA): TGTGCCAGCAGCAAAAGGTGGGCGCTCCTTTGCAATGAGCAGTTCTTC. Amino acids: CASSKRWALLCNEQFF.

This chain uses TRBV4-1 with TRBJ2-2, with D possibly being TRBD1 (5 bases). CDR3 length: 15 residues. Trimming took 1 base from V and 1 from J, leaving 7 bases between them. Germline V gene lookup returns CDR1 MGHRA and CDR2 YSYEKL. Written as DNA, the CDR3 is TGCGCCAGCAGCCAAGTCACAGGGAACACCGGGGAGCTGTTTTTT. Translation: CASSQVTGNTGELFF.

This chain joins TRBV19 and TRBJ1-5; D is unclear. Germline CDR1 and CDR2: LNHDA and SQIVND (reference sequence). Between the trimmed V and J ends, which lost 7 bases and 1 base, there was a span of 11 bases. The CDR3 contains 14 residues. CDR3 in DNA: TGTGCCAGTACGGAAAGGAGAAGCAATCAGCCCCAGCATTTT. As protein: CASTERRSNQPQHF.

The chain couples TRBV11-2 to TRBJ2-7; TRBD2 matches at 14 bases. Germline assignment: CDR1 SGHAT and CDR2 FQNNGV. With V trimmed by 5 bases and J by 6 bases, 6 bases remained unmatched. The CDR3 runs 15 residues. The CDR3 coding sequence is TGTGCCAGCAGCCAGGGACTAGCGGGAGCCCTCGAGCAGTACTTC. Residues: CASSQGLAGALEQYF. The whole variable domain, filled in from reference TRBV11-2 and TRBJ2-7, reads EAGVAQSPRYKIIEKRQSVAFWCNPISGHATLYWYQQILGQGPKLLIQFQNNGVVDDSQLPKDRFSAERLKGVDSTLKIQPAKLEDSAVYLCASSQGLAGALEQYFGPGTRLTVT.

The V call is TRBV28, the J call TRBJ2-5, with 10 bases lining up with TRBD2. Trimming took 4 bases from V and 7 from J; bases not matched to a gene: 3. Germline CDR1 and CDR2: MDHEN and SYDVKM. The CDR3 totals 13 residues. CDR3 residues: CASSYQRGGTQYF. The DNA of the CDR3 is TGTGCCAGCAGTTATCAGCGGGGGGGGACCCAGTACTTC. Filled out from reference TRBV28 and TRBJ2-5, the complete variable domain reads DVKVTQSSRYLVKRTGEKVFLECVQDMDHENMFWYRQDPGLGLRLIYFSYDVKMKEKGDIPEGYSVSREKKERFSLILESASTNQTSMYLCASSYQRGGTQYFGPGTRLLVL.

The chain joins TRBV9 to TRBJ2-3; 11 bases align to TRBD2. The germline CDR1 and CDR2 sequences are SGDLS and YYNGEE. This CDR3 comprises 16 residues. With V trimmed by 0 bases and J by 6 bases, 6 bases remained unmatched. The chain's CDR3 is CASSVAATSGIDTQYF. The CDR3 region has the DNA TGTGCCAGCAGCGTAGCGGCGACTAGCGGGATCGATACGCAGTATTTT.

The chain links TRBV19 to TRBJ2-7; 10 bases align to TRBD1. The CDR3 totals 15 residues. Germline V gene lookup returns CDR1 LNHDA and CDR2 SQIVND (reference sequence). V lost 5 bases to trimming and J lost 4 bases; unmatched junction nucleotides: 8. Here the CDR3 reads CASSPGTGEFYEQYF. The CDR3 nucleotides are TGTGCCAGTAGTCCAGGGACAGGGGAGTTTTACGAGCAGTACTTC.

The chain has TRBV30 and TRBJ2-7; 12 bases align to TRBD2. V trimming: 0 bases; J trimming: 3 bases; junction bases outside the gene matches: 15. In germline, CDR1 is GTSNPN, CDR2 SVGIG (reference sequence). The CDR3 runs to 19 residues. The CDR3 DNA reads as TGTGCCTGGAGTGTACTGACTAGCGGGAGAGGTGTGCGCGTCTACGAGCAGTACTTC. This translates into CAWSVLTSGRGVRVYEQYF.

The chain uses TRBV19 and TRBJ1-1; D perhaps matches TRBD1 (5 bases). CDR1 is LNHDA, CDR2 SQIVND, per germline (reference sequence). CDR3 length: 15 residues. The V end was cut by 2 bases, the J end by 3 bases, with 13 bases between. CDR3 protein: CASSISYRPDTEAFF. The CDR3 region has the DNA TGTGCCAGTAGTATATCGTACAGGCCGGACACTGAAGCTTTCTTT.

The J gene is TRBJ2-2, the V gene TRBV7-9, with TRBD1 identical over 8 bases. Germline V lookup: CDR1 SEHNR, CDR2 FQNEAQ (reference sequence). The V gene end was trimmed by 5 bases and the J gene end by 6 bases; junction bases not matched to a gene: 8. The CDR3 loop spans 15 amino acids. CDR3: CASSDRQGLSGELFF. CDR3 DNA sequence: TGTGCCAGCAGCGACCGACAGGGGTTGTCCGGGGAGCTGTTTTTT.

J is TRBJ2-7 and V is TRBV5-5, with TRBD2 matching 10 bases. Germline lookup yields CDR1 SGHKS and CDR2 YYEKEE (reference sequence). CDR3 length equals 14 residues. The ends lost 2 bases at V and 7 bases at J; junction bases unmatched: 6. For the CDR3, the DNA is TGTGCCAGCAGCTTAGCGGGAGGGCCGGGAGAGCAGTACTTC. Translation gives CASSLAGGPGEQYF.

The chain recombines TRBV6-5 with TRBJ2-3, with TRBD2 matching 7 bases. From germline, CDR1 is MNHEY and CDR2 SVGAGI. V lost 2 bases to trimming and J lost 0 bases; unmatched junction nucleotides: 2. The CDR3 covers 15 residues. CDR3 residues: CASSYGGGSTDTQYF. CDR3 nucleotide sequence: TGTGCCAGCAGTTACGGGGGGGGGAGCACAGATACGCAGTATTTT.

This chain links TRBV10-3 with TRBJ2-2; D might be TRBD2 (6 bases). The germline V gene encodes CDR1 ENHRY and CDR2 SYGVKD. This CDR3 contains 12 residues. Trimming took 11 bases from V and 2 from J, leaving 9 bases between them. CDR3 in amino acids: CAVTSNTGELFF. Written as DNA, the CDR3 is TGTGCCGTTACTAGCAACACCGGGGAGCTGTTTTTT.

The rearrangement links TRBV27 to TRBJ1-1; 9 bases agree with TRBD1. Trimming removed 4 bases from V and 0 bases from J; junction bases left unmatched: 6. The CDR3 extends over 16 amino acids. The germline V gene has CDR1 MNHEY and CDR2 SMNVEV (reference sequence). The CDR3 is CASSSNRGRVNTEAFF. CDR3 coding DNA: TGTGCCAGCAGTTCAAACAGGGGGCGCGTGAACACTGAAGCTTTCTTT.

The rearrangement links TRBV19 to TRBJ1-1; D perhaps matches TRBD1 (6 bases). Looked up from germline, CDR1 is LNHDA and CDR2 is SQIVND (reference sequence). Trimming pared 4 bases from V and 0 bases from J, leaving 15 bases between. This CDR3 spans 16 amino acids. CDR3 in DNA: TGTGCCAGTAGTAGCGGACCGACAGGTGTGAACACTGAAGCTTTCTTT. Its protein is CASSSGPTGVNTEAFF.

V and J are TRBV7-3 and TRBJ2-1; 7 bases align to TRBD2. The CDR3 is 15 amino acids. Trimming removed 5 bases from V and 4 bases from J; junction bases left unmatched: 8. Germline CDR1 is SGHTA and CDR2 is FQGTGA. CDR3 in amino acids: CASSPRAGEYNEQFF. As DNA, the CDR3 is TGTGCCAGCAGCCCACGTGCGGGGGAGTACAATGAGCAGTTCTTC.

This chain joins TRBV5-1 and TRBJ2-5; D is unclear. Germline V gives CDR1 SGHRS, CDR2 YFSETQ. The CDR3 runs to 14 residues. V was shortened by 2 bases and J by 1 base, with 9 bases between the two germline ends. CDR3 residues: CASSFTSVQETQYF. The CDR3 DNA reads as TGCGCCAGCAGCTTTACGTCAGTCCAAGAGACCCAGTACTTC.

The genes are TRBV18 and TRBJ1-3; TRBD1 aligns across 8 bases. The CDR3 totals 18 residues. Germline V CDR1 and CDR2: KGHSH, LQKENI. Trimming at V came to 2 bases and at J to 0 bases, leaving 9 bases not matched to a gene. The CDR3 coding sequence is TGTGCCAGCTCACCAAGGGCAGGGGGCATCATCTCTGGAAACACCATATATTTT. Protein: CASSPRAGGIISGNTIYF. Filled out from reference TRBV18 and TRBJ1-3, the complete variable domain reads NAGVMQNPRHLVRRRGQEARLRCSPMKGHSHVYWYRQLPEEGLKFMVYLQKENIIDESGMPKERFSAEFPKEGPSILRIQQVVRGDSAAYFCASSPRAGGIISGNTIYFGEGSWLTVV.

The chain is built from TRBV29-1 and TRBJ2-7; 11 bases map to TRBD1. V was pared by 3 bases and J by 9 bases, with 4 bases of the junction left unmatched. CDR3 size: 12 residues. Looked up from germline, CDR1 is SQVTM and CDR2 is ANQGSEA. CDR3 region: CSVDGGQGVQYF. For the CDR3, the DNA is TGCAGCGTTGATGGGGGACAGGGGGTGCAGTACTTC.